This T cell receptor (beta chain) was sequenced for a study of cytomegalovirus exposure and HLA in healthy donors. Notes on this clone: Its target is not known.

Overall study findings and caveats: Per a prior analysis, the majority of TCR beta V segments were productive roughly 87% or roughly 30% of the time. The study found most TCR sequences rare, yet found some public TCRs in many donors.

Researchers ran the PCR with 60 Vbeta and 13 Jbeta primers. Assay used: immunoSEQ multiplex PCR; TCRdb lists only in-frame clones, some missing. The sample lists over 55,000 clones, approximately 90% occurring once. CDR3 size: 14 residues. V gave up 4 bases and J gave up 2 bases; unmatched junction bases: 2. CDR1 and CDR2 (germline): SGHTA, FQGNSA. The TCR was taken from a woman aged 25 to 39 in good health and CMV-seropositive. The genes are TRBV7-2 and TRBJ2-7, with TRBD2 matching 10 bases. Sequenced material: PBMCs. The chain's CDR3 is CASSSTSGAYEQYF. The CDR3 region has the DNA TGTGCCAGCAGCTCTACTAGCGGGGCCTACGAGCAGTACTTC.